Listed below are T cell receptor beta chains from one sample, sequenced in a study of T cell responses to AZD1222 COVID-19 vaccine. Sequencing was performed with immunoSEQ multiplex PCR; in TCRdb, only in-frame clones are kept and a portion is missing. Of more than 130,000 clones listed, less than 95% were seen once; the top ten hold about 3.4%. The sequencing here drew on peripheral blood, taken on day 0 of AZD1222 vaccination. The receptors were gathered from an adult in good health. Both conserved end residues are part of each CDR3. A D gene is named only where the DNA matches it firmly. Clone sizes are given selectively: once, few, many, or a class where the clone is expanded.

d_call: -
clone_size: -
cdr3_length: 17
j_call: TRBJ1-3
v_call: TRBV5-6
cdr3_nt: TGTGCCAGCAGCTTTAGTTTGGCAATACGTCCTGGAAACACCATATATTTT
cdr3_aa: CASSFSLAIRPGNTIYF

d_call: TRBD1
clone_size: -
cdr3_length: 16
j_call: TRBJ1-2
v_call: TRBV29-1
cdr3_nt: TGCAGCGTTTATGAGGGGACAGGTGGGGGTACGGATGGCTACACCTTC
cdr3_aa: CSVYEGTGGGTDGYTF

d_call: TRBD1
clone_size: -
cdr3_length: 15
j_call: TRBJ1-2
v_call: TRBV9
cdr3_nt: TGTGCCAGCAGCGTCGGACAGGGAATGAACTATGGCTACACCTTC
cdr3_aa: CASSVGQGMNYGYTF

d_call: -
clone_size: -
cdr3_length: 13
j_call: TRBJ2-5
v_call: TRBV15
cdr3_nt: TGTGCCACCAGCCCCCCCCGCGGAGATACCCAGTACTTC
cdr3_aa: CATSPPRGDTQYF

d_call: TRBD1
clone_size: -
cdr3_length: 19
j_call: TRBJ1-5
v_call: TRBV5-1
cdr3_nt: TGCGCCAGCAGCTTGGTCTATCGGGGACAGAGGAATAGCAATCAGCCCCAGCATTTT
cdr3_aa: CASSLVYRGQRNSNQPQHF

d_call: -
clone_size: once
cdr3_length: 16
j_call: TRBJ2-3
v_call: TRBV5-1
cdr3_nt: TGCGCCAGCAGCTTGGAGGCCAGGGGGGCCACAGATACGCAGTATTTT
cdr3_aa: CASSLEARGATDTQYF

d_call: TRBD1
clone_size: -
cdr3_length: 15
j_call: TRBJ1-1
v_call: TRBV7-9
cdr3_nt: TGTGCCAGCAGCCCCCAAAACAGGGGAGGCACTGAAGCTTTCTTT
cdr3_aa: CASSPQNRGGTEAFF

d_call: TRBD1
clone_size: -
cdr3_length: 17
j_call: TRBJ2-5
v_call: TRBV4-1
cdr3_nt: TGCGCCAGCAGCCCCACATGGGGGACAGGCCCTCTAGAGACCCAGTACTTC
cdr3_aa: CASSPTWGTGPLETQYF

d_call: -
clone_size: -
cdr3_length: 14
j_call: TRBJ1-1
v_call: TRBV19
cdr3_nt: TGTGCCAGTAGTAGATCGGACAGGAACACTGAAGCTTTCTTT
cdr3_aa: CASSRSDRNTEAFF

d_call: -
clone_size: -
cdr3_length: 14
j_call: TRBJ2-3
v_call: TRBV7-3
cdr3_nt: TGTGCCAGCAGCCCTTCCGGGCGCACAGATACGCAGTATTTT
cdr3_aa: CASSPSGRTDTQYF

d_call: -
clone_size: -
cdr3_length: 12
j_call: TRBJ1-2
v_call: TRBV30
cdr3_nt: TGTGCCTGGGGCATTGGAAACTATGGCTACACCTTC
cdr3_aa: CAWGIGNYGYTF

d_call: -
clone_size: -
cdr3_length: 15
j_call: TRBJ1-4
v_call: TRBV7-6
cdr3_nt: TGTGCCAGCAGAGAAACAGGGTCCGTTAATGAAAAACTGTTTTTT
cdr3_aa: CASRETGSVNEKLFF

d_call: -
clone_size: -
cdr3_length: 13
j_call: TRBJ1-2
v_call: TRBV9
cdr3_nt: TGTGCCAGCAGCGAAGGACGGATCTATGGCTACACCTTC
cdr3_aa: CASSEGRIYGYTF

d_call: TRBD1
clone_size: -
cdr3_length: 13
j_call: TRBJ1-1
v_call: TRBV6-5
cdr3_nt: TGTGCCAGCCAGACAGGGGCCAGCCCTGAAGCTTTCTTT
cdr3_aa: CASQTGASPEAFF

d_call: -
clone_size: -
cdr3_length: 16
j_call: TRBJ2-4
v_call: TRBV7-2
cdr3_nt: TGTGCCAGCAGCCCAAGCCGGTCTAGCGCCAAAAACATTCAGTACTTC
cdr3_aa: CASSPSRSSAKNIQYF

d_call: -
clone_size: -
cdr3_length: 14
j_call: TRBJ1-3
v_call: TRBV19
cdr3_nt: TGTGCCAGTAGGGAGGGGCACTCTGGAAACACCATATATTTT
cdr3_aa: CASREGHSGNTIYF

d_call: -
clone_size: once
cdr3_length: 14
j_call: TRBJ2-5
v_call: TRBV2
cdr3_nt: TGTGCCAGCAGGAGGCGCGAAGGCCAAGAGACCCAGTACTTC
cdr3_aa: CASRRREGQETQYF

d_call: TRBD1
clone_size: few
cdr3_length: 15
j_call: TRBJ1-4
v_call: TRBV6-4
cdr3_nt: TGTGCCAGCAGTCGGACGGGACAGCTCAATGAAAAACTGTTTTTT
cdr3_aa: CASSRTGQLNEKLFF

d_call: -
clone_size: -
cdr3_length: 14
j_call: TRBJ1-2
v_call: TRBV19
cdr3_nt: TGTGCCAGTAGTATAGATGGAGAGGGTTCCCGCTACACCTTC
cdr3_aa: CASSIDGEGSRYTF

d_call: -
clone_size: -
cdr3_length: 14
j_call: TRBJ2-7
v_call: TRBV4-1
cdr3_nt: TGCGCCAGCAGCCCGTCCAGGGGCCCCTACGAGCAGTACTTC
cdr3_aa: CASSPSRGPYEQYF

d_call: TRBD2
clone_size: -
cdr3_length: 16
j_call: TRBJ2-3
v_call: TRBV11-1
cdr3_nt: TGTGCCAGCAGCTACCGGGGACTAGGAGGGACAGATACGCAGTATTTT
cdr3_aa: CASSYRGLGGTDTQYF

d_call: TRBD1
clone_size: -
cdr3_length: 15
j_call: TRBJ2-1
v_call: TRBV2
cdr3_nt: TGTGCCAGCAGTGTGGACAGGGGTTCCTACAATGAGCAGTTCTTC
cdr3_aa: CASSVDRGSYNEQFF

d_call: -
clone_size: -
cdr3_length: 15
j_call: TRBJ2-1
v_call: TRBV9
cdr3_nt: TGTGCCAGCAGCGGACTAGGGGGGGCCAACAATGAGCAGTTCTTC
cdr3_aa: CASSGLGGANNEQFF

d_call: TRBD2
clone_size: once
cdr3_length: 15
j_call: TRBJ2-3
v_call: TRBV6-5
cdr3_nt: TGTGCCAGCAGTTACTCGGGACTAGCTTCAGATACGCAGTATTTT
cdr3_aa: CASSYSGLASDTQYF

d_call: TRBD2
clone_size: -
cdr3_length: 17
j_call: TRBJ2-3
v_call: TRBV19
cdr3_nt: TGTGCCAGTAGTCCTAGCGGTGGCGGCATTCGCACAGATACGCAGTATTTT
cdr3_aa: CASSPSGGGIRTDTQYF

d_call: TRBD1
clone_size: -
cdr3_length: 17
j_call: TRBJ1-5
v_call: TRBV7-9
cdr3_nt: TGTGCCAGCAGCCCCGGACAGGGGGCTTCTTCCAATCAGCCCCAGCATTTT
cdr3_aa: CASSPGQGASSNQPQHF

d_call: -
clone_size: -
cdr3_length: 14
j_call: TRBJ1-5
v_call: TRBV24-1
cdr3_nt: TGTGCCACCAGTGACCCGACAGGAGATCAGCCCCAGCATTTT
cdr3_aa: CATSDPTGDQPQHF

d_call: -
clone_size: -
cdr3_length: 13
j_call: TRBJ2-7
v_call: TRBV11-3
cdr3_nt: TGTGCCAGCGTGGACCGGAAGACCTACGAGCAGTACTTC
cdr3_aa: CASVDRKTYEQYF

d_call: -
clone_size: -
cdr3_length: 14
j_call: TRBJ1-6
v_call: TRBV7-6
cdr3_nt: TGTGCCAGCAGCCAAGGAGCTCTGAATTCACCCCTCCACTTT
cdr3_aa: CASSQGALNSPLHF

d_call: -
clone_size: -
cdr3_length: 14
j_call: TRBJ2-7
v_call: TRBV11-2
cdr3_nt: TGTGCCAGCAGCTTAGGTCTAGCGACATACGAGCAGTACTTC
cdr3_aa: CASSLGLATYEQYF